This TCR beta chain comes out of a study of T cells in Graves' hyperthyroidism and ophthalmopathy. The CDR3 totals 15 residues. The germline V and J ends were trimmed by 0 bases and 5 bases, with 14 bases remaining between them. Looked up from germline, CDR1 is SGDLS and CDR2 is YYNGEE. Researchers amplified the TCR beta CDR3 regions from RNA transcripts. TCR CDR3 underwent first-round RT-PCR with the HTBI primer set. TCRdb analysed the multiplex PCR reads with MiXCR anew, one entry per CDR3 protein. Of 500,000 to 600,000 distinct CDR3 sequences in the sample, approximately 48% were seen once. Findings and limits, study-wide: Most expanded thyroid clonotypes above 0.001 recurred in blood.

For this clonotype: Its antigen remains unidentified.

V gene TRBV9 combines with J gene TRBJ1-1; no firm D call. The sequenced sample consisted of peripheral blood or thyroid tissue (not recorded which). The TCR comes from an adult woman with Graves' disease, either hyperthyroidism or ophthalmopathy (not recorded which). The CDR3 coding sequence is TGTGCCAGCAGCGTAGCTGAGGGCAGTAGGACTGAAGCTTTCTTT. This translates into CASSVAEGSRTEAFF.